The 8 T cell receptor beta chains in this list originate from one sample, sequenced in a study of cytomegalovirus exposure and HLA in healthy donors. Here immunoSEQ multiplex PCR was the method, and the copy in TCRdb shows in-frame clones only, minus some. The sample carries about 150,000 clones, roughly 89% recorded once. The sequencing sample was made of PBMCs. The receptor source for this set is a man aged 18 to 30 in good health and CMV-seropositive.

The chain recombines TRBV4-1 with TRBJ1-6; possible D gene TRBD1, 6 bases. CDR3 length: 15 residues. The germline V gene encodes CDR1 MGHRA and CDR2 YSYEKL. V lost 2 bases and J 4 bases, leaving 9 bases between the germline ends. CDR3 coding DNA: TGCGCCAGCAGCCAACTCAGGGGTTATAATTCACCCCTCCACTTT. Translated, it gives CASSQLRGYNSPLHF.

The chain joins TRBV15 to TRBJ1-1; 7 positions agree with TRBD1. With 0 bases clipped from V and 0 bases from J, the junction kept 1 base outside the gene matches. Germline CDR1 LNHNV, CDR2 YYDKDF (reference sequence). The CDR3 contains 15 residues. The CDR3 DNA sequence: TGTGCCACCAGCAGAGAACAGGGGCTGAACACTGAAGCTTTCTTT. It codes for CATSREQGLNTEAFF.

The chain carries TRBV10-2 and TRBJ2-1; no clear D gene. From germline, CDR1 is WSHSY and CDR2 SAAADI. The CDR3 totals 13 residues. Trimming cost V 0 bases and J 5 bases, with 5 bases left between them. CDR3 residues: CASSESLDNEQFF. The CDR3 nucleotides read TGCGCCAGCAGTGAGTCCCTTGACAATGAGCAGTTCTTC.

This chain joins TRBV5-1 and TRBJ2-7, with D possibly being TRBD1 (6 bases). Germline CDR1 SGHRS, CDR2 YFSETQ. The V end was cut by 1 base, the J end by 1 base, with 9 bases between. CDR3 size: 14 residues. CDR3 bases: TGCGCCAGCAGCTTGAAGGGGGTATCCTACGAGCAGTACTTC. Translating it yields CASSLKGVSYEQYF.

This clone showed up just once. The rearrangement links TRBV15 to TRBJ2-1; 9 positions agree with TRBD2. Trimming at V came to 1 base and at J to 4 bases, leaving 8 bases not matched to a gene. Germline CDR1 reads LNHNV; CDR2 reads YYDKDF (reference sequence). The CDR3 extends over 17 amino acids. The CDR3 nucleotides read TGTGCCACCAGCAGAGGGCTAGCGGGAAGCGTTTACAATGAGCAGTTCTTC. Protein: CATSRGLAGSVYNEQFF.

The chain combines TRBV7-9 with TRBJ2-7; TRBD2 is a possible D gene (5 bases). Trimming shortened V by 5 bases and J by 1 base, and 15 bases separated the two germline ends. Germline V gene lookup returns CDR1 SEHNR and CDR2 FQNEAQ (reference sequence). This CDR3 has 15 residues. In nucleotides, the CDR3 is TGTGCCAGCAGCCCTGACTACCACCCTTCCTACGAGCAGTACTTC. Translating gives CASSPDYHPSYEQYF.

J is TRBJ1-6 and V is TRBV10-2, with D tentatively TRBD1 (5 bases). Between the trimmed V and J ends, which lost 7 bases and 9 bases, there was a span of 16 bases. The CDR3 spans 14 residues. CDR1 and CDR2 from the germline V gene are WSHSY and SAAADI. This CDR3 reads CASTQLGVASPLHF. As DNA, the CDR3 is TGCGCCAGCACCCAGTTAGGGGTGGCTTCACCCCTCCACTTT.

The rearrangement joins TRBV6-1 to TRBJ1-3; TRBD1 is a possible D gene (5 bases). Per the germline V gene, CDR1 is MNHNS and CDR2 is SASEGT. The CDR3 is 14 residues long. V was shortened by 1 base and J by 7 bases, with 11 bases between the two germline ends. The CDR3 loop reads CASSEDRFGNTIYF. The CDR3 DNA reads as TGTGCCAGCAGTGAAGACAGGTTCGGGAACACCATATATTTT.